These 18 T cell receptor beta chains share one sample of origin, sequenced in a study of T cells after yellow fever vaccination. A single record per CDR3 protein comes from TCRdb applying MiXCR to the 5' RACE reads. This sample has 100,000 to 150,000 distinct CDR3 sequences, with roughly 6.7% found just once. Sequences were derived from CD4+ T cells sorted from PBMCs, sampled more than 8 days after the first yellow fever vaccination. These receptors came from a man younger than 35 who received the YFV17D yellow fever vaccine.

This clonotype was counted ten times or more. V and J are TRBV12-3 or TRBV12-4 and TRBJ2-7, with a tentative D call TRBD2 (6 bases). Trimming took 5 bases from V and 6 from J, leaving 8 bases between them. This CDR3 is built from 11 residues. This chain's CDR3 is CASSQGGEQYV. For the CDR3, the DNA is TGTGCCAGCAGTCAGGGAGGCGAGCAGTACGTC.

This clonotype was detected only a few times. The chain carries TRBV5-4 and TRBJ2-3, with TRBD1 matching 11 bases. The CDR3 is 16 residues long. Germline V gene data show CDR1 as SGHNT and CDR2 as YYREEE (reference sequence). The trim removed 4 bases at V and 3 bases at J, leaving 7 bases unmatched. CDR3 sequence: CASSPQGQGGTDTQYF. CDR3 DNA sequence: TGTGCCAGCAGCCCACAGGGACAGGGGGGAACAGATACGCAGTATTTT.

This clonotype was recorded many times. The V call is TRBV5-4, the J call TRBJ2-5; D is unclear. V was clipped by 0 bases and J by 5 bases, with 8 bases between them. This CDR3 spans 13 amino acids. CDR1 SGHNT and CDR2 YYREEE come from the germline V gene (reference sequence). CDR3: CASSLELVETQYF. The CDR3 DNA sequence: TGTGCCAGCAGCTTGGAACTGGTTGAGACCCAGTACTTC.

This clonotype was recorded many times. This chain uses TRBV18 with TRBJ1-2; D is unresolved. Trimming left V 3 bases short and J 4 bases short, with 9 bases between. Germline-derived CDR1 and CDR2 are KGHSH and LQKENI. The CDR3 covers 13 residues. The CDR3 loop reads CASSPAAAYGYTF. The DNA of the CDR3 is TGTGCCAGCTCACCGGCGGCGGCCTATGGCTACACCTTC.

This clonotype was observed a few times. The chain recombines TRBV6-5 with TRBJ1-6, with D hard to call. V lost 0 bases and J 0 bases, leaving 6 bases between the germline ends. This CDR3 has 16 amino acids. Germline V gene data show CDR1 as MNHEY and CDR2 as SVGAGI. DNA of the CDR3: TGTGCCAGCAGTTACTCACACAGCTCCTATAATTCACCCCTCCACTTT. This codes for CASSYSHSSYNSPLHF.

This clonotype was found many times. This chain links TRBV9 with TRBJ2-5; D is unresolved. CDR3 length: 15 residues. Trimming shortened V by 2 bases and J by 5 bases, and 16 bases separated the two germline ends. Germline lookup yields CDR1 SGDLS and CDR2 YYNGEE. CDR3 protein: CASSVGSSPGETQYF. The DNA for the CDR3 is TGTGCCAGCAGCGTCGGGTCTTCACCTGGGGAGACCCAGTACTTC.

This clonotype was seen at least ten times. The J gene is TRBJ1-1, the V gene TRBV6-2 or TRBV6-3, with 7 bases identical to TRBD1. The trim removed 7 bases at V and 4 bases at J, leaving 6 bases unmatched. Looked up from germline, CDR1 is MNHEY and CDR2 is SVGEGT. The CDR3 consists of 13 residues. Here the CDR3 DNA reads TGTGCCAGCACCCGACAGGGTTTCACTGAAGCTTTCTTT. This sequence encodes CASTRQGFTEAFF.

This clonotype was detected many times. The rearrangement uses TRBV24-1 and TRBJ1-2; no reliable D call. Deletions cut 4 bases from V and 0 bases from J, with 11 bases between. In germline, CDR1 is KGHDR, CDR2 SFDVKD. CDR3 size: 15 residues. This chain's CDR3 is CATSDPRASNYGYTF. The CDR3, as DNA: TGTGCCACCAGTGACCCTCGGGCCTCTAACTATGGCTACACCTTC.

Details on this clonotype: A much larger clone differs from this one at a single base, so this may be a read error. The CDR3 protein is CATGLEVGNPGELFF. The CDR3 coding sequence is TGCGCCACTGGACTAGAGGTCGGAAACCCCGGGGAGCTGTTTTTT. This chain connects TRBV5-1 to TRBJ2-2; 7 bases align to TRBD2. The CDR3 spans 15 residues. V dropped 9 bases and J dropped 6; count of bases not matched to a gene: 14. Germline V gene data show CDR1 as SGHRS and CDR2 as YFSETQ.

V is TRBV5-4 and J is TRBJ2-1; 9 positions match TRBD1. Germline loops: CDR1 SGHNT, CDR2 YYREEE (reference sequence). V lost 4 bases and J lost 12; bases outside the gene matches: 14. The CDR3 length is 15 residues. CDR3 sequence: CASSTGTGYTNRQFF. Written as DNA, the CDR3 is TGTGCCAGCAGCACCGGGACAGGGTACACGAACCGGCAGTTCTTC.

Many counts were recorded for this clonotype. The chain carries TRBV7-9 and TRBJ1-2; 11 bases are shared with TRBD1. V lost 3 bases, J lost 6 bases, and 0 bases stayed unmatched. The CDR3 covers 13 residues. In germline, CDR1 is SEHNR, CDR2 FQNEAQ (reference sequence). For the CDR3, the DNA is TGTGCCAGCAGCTTGGACAGGGGGCATGGCTACACCTTC. Translated: CASSLDRGHGYTF.

This clonotype was recorded at least ten times. V and J are TRBV4-1 and TRBJ2-1; 13 nucleotides align to TRBD2. V trimming: 3 bases; J trimming: 1 base; junction bases outside the gene matches: 0. Germline V lookup: CDR1 MGHRA, CDR2 YSYEKL. The CDR3 contains 16 residues. CDR3 sequence reads: CASSQGLAGSYNEQFF. The CDR3 coding sequence is TGCGCCAGCAGCCAGGGACTAGCGGGGTCCTACAATGAGCAGTTCTTC.

This clonotype appeared many times. The chain carries TRBV7-6 and TRBJ1-6; D is possibly TRBD1 (5 bases). The CDR3 sequence is 14 residues long. CDR1 is SGHVS, CDR2 FNYEAQ, per germline. V lost 5 bases and J 5 bases, leaving 10 bases between the germline ends. CDR3 nucleotide sequence: TGTGCCAGCAGCCCCCAGGGTCATAATTCACCCCTCCACTTT. It yields the protein CASSPQGHNSPLHF.

This clonotype was seen ten or more times. The V gene is TRBV29-1, the J gene TRBJ2-3, with 8 positions matching TRBD2. After removal of 8 bases from V and 4 bases from J, the junction contained 5 bases not matched to a gene. CDR3 length equals 12 residues. Looked up from germline, CDR1 is SQVTM and CDR2 is ANQGSEA. CDR3 nucleotide sequence: TGCAGCCTTCGGGGGGGATCAGATACGCAGTATTTT. Protein: CSLRGGSDTQYF.

This clonotype has only one observation. The V call is TRBV5-1, the J call TRBJ2-7; 9 bases are a match to TRBD2. The germline V gene has CDR1 SGHRS and CDR2 YFSETQ. The CDR3 runs to 15 residues. The junction had 8 bases not matched to a gene; V was cut back by 4 bases and J by 3 bases. In DNA, the CDR3 is TGCGCCAGCAGCGCCGGCGGGACTAGCCGCTACGAGCAGTACTTC. It specifies CASSAGGTSRYEQYF.

This clonotype has a count of ten or more. The chain couples TRBV4-3 to TRBJ2-7, with TRBD1 as a possible D gene (5 bases). This CDR3 is built from 18 residues. Looked up from germline, CDR1 is LGHNA and CDR2 is YSLEER. The germline V and J ends were trimmed by 0 bases and 0 bases, with 18 bases remaining between them. CDR3 region: CASSQDPGVGRDSYEQYV. DNA of the CDR3: TGCGCCAGCAGCCAAGATCCCGGCGTGGGCAGGGACTCCTACGAGCAGTACGTC.

This clonotype was observed many times. J is TRBJ1-2 and V is TRBV7-2; tentatively, D is TRBD1 (5 bases). There are 13 residues in the CDR3. CDR1 is SGHTA and CDR2 is FQGNSA in the germline V gene. V gave up 0 bases and J gave up 8 bases, with 10 bases separating them. CDR3 region: CASSLAGESGYTF. CDR3 DNA: TGTGCCAGCAGCTTAGCAGGGGAAAGCGGCTACACCTTC.

The V call is TRBV13, the J call TRBJ2-1; TRBD2 agrees at 13 bases. Looked up from germline, CDR1 is PRHDT and CDR2 is FYEKMQ (reference sequence). The junction had 13 bases not matched to a gene; V was cut back by 11 bases and J by 3 bases. This CDR3 region has 17 residues. CDR3 bases: TGTGCCCTCAGCTCAGGACTAGCGGGGGCGTACTACAATGAGCAGTTCTTC. Its translation: CALSSGLAGAYYNEQFF.